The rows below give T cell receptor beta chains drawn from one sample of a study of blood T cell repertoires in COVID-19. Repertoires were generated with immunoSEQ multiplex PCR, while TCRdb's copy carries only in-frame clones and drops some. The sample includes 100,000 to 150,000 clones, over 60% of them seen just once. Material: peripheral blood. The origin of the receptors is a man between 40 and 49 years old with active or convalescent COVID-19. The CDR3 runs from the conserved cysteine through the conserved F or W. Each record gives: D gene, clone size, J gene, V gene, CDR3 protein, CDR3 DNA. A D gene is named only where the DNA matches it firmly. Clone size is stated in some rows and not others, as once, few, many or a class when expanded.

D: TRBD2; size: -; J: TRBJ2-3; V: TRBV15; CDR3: CATSLLPRGPTPEREGLPDTQYF; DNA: TGTGCCACCAGCCTACTTCCCCGGGGGCCAACCCCGGAGCGGGAGGGCCTGCCAGATACGCAGTATTTT
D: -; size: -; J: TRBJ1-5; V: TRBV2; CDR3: CASMTDRNNQPQHF; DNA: TGTGCCAGCATGACAGACAGGAACAATCAGCCCCAGCATTTT
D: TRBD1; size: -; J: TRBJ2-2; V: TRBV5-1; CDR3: CASAINGQGDTGELFF; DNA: TGCGCCAGCGCAATCAACGGACAGGGGGACACCGGGGAGCTGTTTTTT
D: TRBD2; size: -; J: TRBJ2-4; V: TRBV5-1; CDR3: CASSLEAGGRGIQYF; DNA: TGCGCCAGCAGCTTGGAGGCGGGAGGAAGGGGAATTCAGTACTTC
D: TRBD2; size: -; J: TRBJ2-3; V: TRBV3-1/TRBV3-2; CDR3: CASSPTGLARDTQYF; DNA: TGTGCCAGCAGCCCTACCGGACTAGCACGCGATACGCAGTATTTT
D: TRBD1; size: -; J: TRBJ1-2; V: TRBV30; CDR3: CAWSIQGAGSYTF; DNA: TGTGCCTGGAGTATACAGGGGGCTGGGAGCTACACCTTC
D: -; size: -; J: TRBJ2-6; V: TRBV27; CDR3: CASRASGANVLTF; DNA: TGTGCCAGCAGGGCCTCTGGGGCCAACGTCCTGACTTTC
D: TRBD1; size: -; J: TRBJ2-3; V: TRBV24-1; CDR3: CATGGQVRDTQYF; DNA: TGTGCCACCGGGGGACAGGTGCGGGATACGCAGTATTTT
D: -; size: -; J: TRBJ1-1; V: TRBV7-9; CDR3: CASSLDSEAFF; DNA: TGTGCCAGCAGCTTAGACTCCGAAGCTTTCTTT
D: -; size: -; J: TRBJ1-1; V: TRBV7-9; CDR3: CASSLASGETEAFF; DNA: TGTGCCAGCAGCTTAGCGTCGGGAGAAACTGAAGCTTTCTTT
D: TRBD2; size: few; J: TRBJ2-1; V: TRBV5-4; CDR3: CASSLASGEYNEQFF; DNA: TGTGCCAGCAGCTTGGCTAGCGGGGAATACAATGAGCAGTTCTTC
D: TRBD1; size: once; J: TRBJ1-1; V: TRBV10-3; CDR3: CAITDRVGTEAFF; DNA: TGTGCCATCACCGACAGGGTGGGGACTGAAGCTTTCTTT
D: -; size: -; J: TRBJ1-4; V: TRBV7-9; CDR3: CASSPDFGNEKLFF; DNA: TGTGCCAGCAGCCCGGACTTTGGTAATGAAAAACTGTTTTTT
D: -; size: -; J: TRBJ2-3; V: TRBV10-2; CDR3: CASSDSGSTDTQYF; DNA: TGCGCCAGCAGTGATTCCGGGAGCACAGATACGCAGTATTTT
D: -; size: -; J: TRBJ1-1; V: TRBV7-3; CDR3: CASSLASGGEAFF; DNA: TGTGCCAGCAGCCTAGCTAGCGGAGGGGAGGCTTTCTTT
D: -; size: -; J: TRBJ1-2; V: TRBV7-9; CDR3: CASSSRYGYTF; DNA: TGTGCCAGCAGCTCCCGTTATGGCTACACCTTC
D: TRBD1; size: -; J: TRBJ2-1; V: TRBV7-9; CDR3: CASSLGQGFYNEQFF; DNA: TGTGCCAGCAGCTTGGGACAGGGGTTTTACAATGAGCAGTTCTTC
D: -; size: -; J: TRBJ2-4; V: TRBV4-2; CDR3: CASSQDLAVPELAKNIQYF; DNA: TGTGCCAGCAGCCAAGATTTGGCGGTGCCTGAACTAGCCAAAAACATTCAGTACTTC
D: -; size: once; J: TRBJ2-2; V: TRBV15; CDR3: CATSIGGGLVIGELFF; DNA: TGTGCCACCAGCATCGGAGGGGGCCTCGTCATCGGGGAGCTGTTTTTT
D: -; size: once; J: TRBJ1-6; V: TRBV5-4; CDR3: CASSPNGGQNSPLHF; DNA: TGTGCCAGCAGCCCCAATGGAGGGCAGAATTCACCCCTCCACTTT
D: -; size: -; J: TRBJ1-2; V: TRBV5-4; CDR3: CASSFNGYGYTF; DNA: TGTGCCAGCAGCTTTAACGGCTATGGCTACACCTTC
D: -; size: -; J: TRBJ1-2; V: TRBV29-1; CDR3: CSVWGGDGYTF; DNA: TGCAGCGTTTGGGGGGGTGATGGCTACACCTTC
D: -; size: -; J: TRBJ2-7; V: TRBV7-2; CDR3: CASSPFGAYEQYF; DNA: TGTGCCAGCAGCCCCTTCGGAGCCTACGAGCAGTACTTC
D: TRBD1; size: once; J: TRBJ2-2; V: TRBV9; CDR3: CASSVEIGTGVAGELFF; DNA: TGTGCCAGCAGCGTAGAGATCGGGACAGGGGTAGCCGGGGAGCTGTTTTTT
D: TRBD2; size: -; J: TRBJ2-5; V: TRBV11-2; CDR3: CASSSGGQETQYF; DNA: TGTGCCAGCAGTAGCGGGGGGCAAGAGACCCAGTACTTC
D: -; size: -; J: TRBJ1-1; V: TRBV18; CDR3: CASSPNPVLNTEAFF; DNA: TGTGCCAGCTCACCAAACCCAGTCCTGAACACTGAAGCTTTCTTT
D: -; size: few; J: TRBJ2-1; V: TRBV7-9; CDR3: CASNSGNSYNEQFF; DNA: TGTGCCAGCAATTCGGGGAACTCCTACAATGAGCAGTTCTTC
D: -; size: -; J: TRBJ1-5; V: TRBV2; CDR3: CASSPIPGSSNQPQHF; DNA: TGTGCCAGCAGCCCTATCCCGGGATCTAGCAATCAGCCCCAGCATTTT
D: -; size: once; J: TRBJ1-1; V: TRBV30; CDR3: CAWTRSLTNTEAFF; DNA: TGTGCCTGGACGCGGTCTTTGACCAACACTGAAGCTTTCTTT
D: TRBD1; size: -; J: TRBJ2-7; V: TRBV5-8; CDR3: CASSFTGTGNDYEQYF; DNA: TGTGCCAGCAGTTTTACCGGGACAGGGAACGACTACGAGCAGTACTTC
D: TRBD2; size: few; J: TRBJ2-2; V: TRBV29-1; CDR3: CSVPAGVRTGELFF; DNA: TGCAGCGTCCCCGCGGGGGTGAGGACCGGGGAGCTGTTTTTT
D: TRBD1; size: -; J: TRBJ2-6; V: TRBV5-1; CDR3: CASGGQGLYGANVLTF; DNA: TGCGCCAGCGGGGGACAGGGTTTGTACGGGGCCAACGTCCTGACTTTC
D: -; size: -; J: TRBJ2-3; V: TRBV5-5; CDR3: CASSLRGASTDTQYF; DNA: TGTGCCAGCAGCTTGCGCGGGGCTAGCACAGATACGCAGTATTTT
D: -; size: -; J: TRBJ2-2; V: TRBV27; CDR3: CASSFPGGRFTGELFF; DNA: TGTGCCAGCAGTTTCCCGGGGGGCCGCTTCACCGGGGAGCTGTTTTTT